This TCR beta chain was captured in a study of blood T cell repertoires in COVID-19. At the level of the study: Sources were T cells, B-cell-depleted T cells, or PBMCs; the material itself was cDNA or gDNA.

Here immunoSEQ multiplex PCR was the method, and the copy in TCRdb shows in-frame clones only, minus some. Of under 50,000 clones listed, approximately 88% are singletons. The CDR3 sequence is 14 residues long. The germline gives CDR1 SNHLY, CDR2 FYNNEI. V dropped 5 bases and J dropped 0 bases, with 7 bases sitting between them. The sequenced material came from peripheral blood. This chain joins TRBV2 and TRBJ1-4, with D possibly matching TRBD1 (5 bases). This TCR came from a man aged 65 to 85 with acute or convalescent COVID-19. The CDR3 DNA sequence: TGTGCCAGCAGTCGACAGACAACTAATGAAAAACTGTTTTTT. The encoded protein is CASSRQTTNEKLFF.